The clone carrying this T cell receptor beta chain was seen ten or more times. The starting material, 2 million PBMCs stored at -80 C, gave rise to the unsorted libraries. The data were obtained in a study of neurological immune-mediated disorders. V was pared by 2 bases and J by 8 bases, with 4 bases of the junction left unmatched. CDR1 and CDR2 from the germline V gene are SGHRS and YFSETQ. The CDR3 contains 14 residues. TCRdb called the 5' RACE reads again in MiXCR, with one record for every CDR3 protein. The repertoire holds roughly 60,000 distinct CDR3 sequences, with about an eighth as singletons.

Material for sequencing was PBMCs. The chain couples TRBV5-1 to TRBJ1-6; TRBD1 agrees at 7 bases. This TCR was sampled from a man in his sixties in good health. The CDR3 is CASSLTGVDSPLHF. The CDR3 DNA reads TGCGCCAGCAGCTTAACAGGGGTGGATTCACCCCTCCACTTT.